These T cell receptor beta chains were read from a single sample in a study of neurological immune-mediated disorders. TCRdb redid the calling of the 5' RACE reads with MiXCR, one entry per CDR3 protein. The sample carries 35,000 to 50,000 distinct CDR3 sequences, roughly 15% recorded once. Material for sequencing was CD4+ T cells from blood. The receptors originated from a woman in her sixties or seventies with HTLV-1-associated myelopathy (HAM/TSP). The CDR3 runs from the conserved cysteine through the conserved F or W. A D gene is named only where the DNA matches it firmly. Clone sizes are given selectively: once, few, many, or a class where the clone is expanded.

cdr3_nt cdr3_aa j_call clone_size v_call d_call
TGTGCCAGCAGCTTAAACAGGGACACTGAAGCTTTCTTT CASSLNRDTEAFF TRBJ1-1 - TRBV7-3 -
TGTGCCAGCGTCGCCCCAGCCACACTAGCTGTTGAGCAGTTCTTC CASVAPATLAVEQFF TRBJ2-1 - TRBV2 -
TGCGCCAGCAGCGCCACTAGCGGGGGGGCCCCAGATACGCAGTATTTT CASSATSGGAPDTQYF TRBJ2-3 many TRBV5-1 TRBD2
TGTGCCAACTCATCAGGACAGGGGGCCTACGAGCAGTACTTC CANSSGQGAYEQYF TRBJ2-7 - TRBV18 TRBD1
TGTGCCAGCAGGACCGACATGCGGGCGGCTGGCTACACCTTC CASRTDMRAAGYTF TRBJ1-2 many TRBV6-1 -
TGTGCCATCAGCCTTCTCTGGGCCACTGAAGCTTTCTTT CAISLLWATEAFF TRBJ1-1 once TRBV7-6 -
TGTGCCAGCAGCGTAGACCCCTCGGGAAGGCAGCCCCAGCATTTT CASSVDPSGRQPQHF TRBJ1-5 many TRBV9 -
TGCGCCAGCAGCGCTCCGGGCCAGAGGGCTGAAGCTTTCTTT CASSAPGQRAEAFF TRBJ1-1 many TRBV4-1 -
TGTGCCAGCAGTTCTAGACTTCCAACCCTTTCTTACAATGAGCAGTTCTTC CASSSRLPTLSYNEQFF TRBJ2-1 many TRBV12-3/TRBV12-4 -
TGCAGCGTTGCCGGGGGGCAGGCGAACACAGATACGCAGTATTTT CSVAGGQANTDTQYF TRBJ2-3 many TRBV29-1 -
TGTGCCAGCAGTCCCGGGACTAGCGGGTTGGAGACCCAGTACTTC CASSPGTSGLETQYF TRBJ2-5 - TRBV12-3/TRBV12-4 TRBD2
TGTGCCAGCAGCTCAGTCTTGGGGACTGACACTGAAGCTTTCTTT CASSSVLGTDTEAFF TRBJ1-1 many TRBV7-8 -
TGTGCCAGCAGCCAAGGATGGGGTTCACCCCTCCACTTT CASSQGWGSPLHF TRBJ1-6 many TRBV3-1 -
TGCAGCCTCCGTCGGGATGACTATGGCTACACCTTC CSLRRDDYGYTF TRBJ1-2 many TRBV29-1 -
TGTGCCAGCAGTTCAACGGGGACAGGGAGGGGAGGCTACACCTTC CASSSTGTGRGGYTF TRBJ1-2 many TRBV6-5 TRBD1
TGTGCCAGCAGCTCACCTCATCGTGGCAGATTTTACCCTAATGAAAAACTGTTTTTT CASSSPHRGRFYPNEKLFF TRBJ1-4 many TRBV7-3 -
TGCGCCAGCAGTGATCAGGAGGTGAGAAAGTACTTC CASSDQEVRKYF TRBJ2-7 many TRBV5-1 -
TGCAGTGCCGTACCTACGACAGGGGGGTTCACTGAAGCTTTCTTT CSAVPTTGGFTEAFF TRBJ1-1 - TRBV20-1 TRBD1
TGTGCCAGCAGTTTTCATCGGAACACTGAAGCTTTCTTT CASSFHRNTEAFF TRBJ1-1 many TRBV27 -
TGTGCCAGCGGCACCCCGTGGGGGGCGGGAGAGACCCAGTACTTC CASGTPWGAGETQYF TRBJ2-5 many TRBV12-3/TRBV12-4 -
TGCAGTGCCGCCTACCCGGTAAACACTGAAGCTTTCTTT CSAAYPVNTEAFF TRBJ1-1 many TRBV20-1 -
TGTGCCATCAGTGGGGGTCGGGTAGGGAGAGATACGCAGTATTTT CAISGGRVGRDTQYF TRBJ2-3 many TRBV10-3 -
TGCGCCAGCAGCCCGGGACAGGGTTTTGACGAGCAGTACTTC CASSPGQGFDEQYF TRBJ2-7 many TRBV5-1 TRBD1
TGTGCCAGCAGCCAAGATACTAGCGGCCAGATCACAGATACGCAGTATTTT CASSQDTSGQITDTQYF TRBJ2-3 many TRBV4-2 TRBD2
TGTGCCAGTAGTAGAGGTGATCTGACAGGGCGAACCGGGGAGCTGTTTTTT CASSRGDLTGRTGELFF TRBJ2-2 many TRBV19 TRBD1
TGCGGCGAGGGCCGTTTTGGGGGCTACACCTTC CGEGRFGGYTF TRBJ1-2 many TRBV29-1 -
TGTGCCAGCTCACCTGGGGACAGAGGCACTGGAAACACCATATATTTT CASSPGDRGTGNTIYF TRBJ1-3 many TRBV18 TRBD1
TGCGCCAGCAGACAGCGACAGGGTGCAAACTATGGCTACACCTTC CASRQRQGANYGYTF TRBJ1-2 - TRBV5-1 TRBD1
TGCAGTGCTAGCCGGGACAGGGGGCAGCCCCAGCATTTT CSASRDRGQPQHF TRBJ1-5 many TRBV20-1 TRBD1
TGCGTCAGCACTCATATTGGGGCCCTGGGCTATGGCTACACCTTC CVSTHIGALGYGYTF TRBJ1-2 - TRBV4-1 -
TGCGCCAGCAGCTTGGCCGCTGGGACCCCGAGCGCTGAAGCTTTCTTT CASSLAAGTPSAEAFF TRBJ1-1 medium-sized TRBV5-1 -
TGTGCCAGCAGCCTGATGTTCGGACTAGCGGAGAACACCGGGGAGCTGTTTTTT CASSLMFGLAENTGELFF TRBJ2-2 many TRBV5-6 TRBD2
TGCGCCAGCAGCTTGGTTCAAAGCTCCTACGAGCAGTACTTC CASSLVQSSYEQYF TRBJ2-7 many TRBV5-1 -
TGTGCCTGGAGTGTTGGACAGGGGAAAGATACGCAGTATTTT CAWSVGQGKDTQYF TRBJ2-3 - TRBV30 TRBD1
TGCGCCAGCAGCGGCAGGGGGGATTCACCCCTCCACTTT CASSGRGDSPLHF TRBJ1-6 many TRBV5-1 TRBD1
TGCGCCAGCAGCTTGGGGGACACCTCCTACGAGCAGTACTTC CASSLGDTSYEQYF TRBJ2-7 many TRBV5-1 -
TGTGCCAGCAGTGGCTACAAGGGGGAGACTGAAGCTTTCTTT CASSGYKGETEAFF TRBJ1-1 many TRBV6-1 -
TGCAGTGCTAGAGCTGGCGGGGGGAGGAGGAATGAGCAGTTCTTC CSARAGGGRRNEQFF TRBJ2-1 - TRBV20-1 TRBD2
TGTGCCAGCAGTCCAGGGTCCCCTATGAACACTGAAGCTTTCTTT CASSPGSPMNTEAFF TRBJ1-1 - TRBV28 -
TGCGCCAGCAGCGGGGACAGGGGTAGTGGCTACACCTTC CASSGDRGSGYTF TRBJ1-2 medium-sized TRBV5-1 TRBD1
TGCAGTGTCGGGACGGTCAAGGTCCTTTCATCGTGGGTCAATGAGCAGTTCTTC CSVGTVKVLSSWVNEQFF TRBJ2-1 - TRBV20-1 -
TGTGCCAGCAGCCAAGTTGCCCCGGGTCGGGCCTTCTCCTACAATGAGCAGTTCTTC CASSQVAPGRAFSYNEQFF TRBJ2-1 many TRBV3-1 -
TGTGCCAGCAGCTTAGAGTCAACTAGCGGGGGACGCCTAACCTACGAGCAGTACTTC CASSLESTSGGRLTYEQYF TRBJ2-7 many TRBV7-2 TRBD2
TGCGCCAGCAGCTCCTGGGGACAGGGCGCAGATACGCAGTATTTT CASSSWGQGADTQYF TRBJ2-3 many TRBV5-1 TRBD1
TGTGCCAGCATTTACGAGGGTTCCAAAGCTTTCTTT CASIYEGSKAFF TRBJ1-1 many TRBV6-5 -
TGTGCCAGCAGTTTAACCGAAGGGAACACTGAAGCTTTCTTT CASSLTEGNTEAFF TRBJ1-1 many TRBV12-3/TRBV12-4 -